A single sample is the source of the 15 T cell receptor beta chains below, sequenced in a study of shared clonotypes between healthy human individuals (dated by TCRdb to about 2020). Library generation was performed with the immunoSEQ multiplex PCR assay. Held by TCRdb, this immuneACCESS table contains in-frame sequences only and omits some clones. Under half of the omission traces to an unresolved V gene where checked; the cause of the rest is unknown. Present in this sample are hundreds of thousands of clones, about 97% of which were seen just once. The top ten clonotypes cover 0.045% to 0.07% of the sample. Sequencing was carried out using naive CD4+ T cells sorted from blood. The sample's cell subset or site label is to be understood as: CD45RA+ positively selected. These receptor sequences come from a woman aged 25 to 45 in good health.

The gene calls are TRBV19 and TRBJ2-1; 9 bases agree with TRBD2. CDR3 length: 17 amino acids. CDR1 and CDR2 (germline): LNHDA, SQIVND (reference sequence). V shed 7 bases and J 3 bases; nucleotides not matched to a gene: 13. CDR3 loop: CASTKVAGALVYNEQFF. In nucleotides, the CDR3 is TGTGCCAGTACAAAGGTAGCGGGAGCTTTAGTCTACAATGAGCAGTTCTTC.

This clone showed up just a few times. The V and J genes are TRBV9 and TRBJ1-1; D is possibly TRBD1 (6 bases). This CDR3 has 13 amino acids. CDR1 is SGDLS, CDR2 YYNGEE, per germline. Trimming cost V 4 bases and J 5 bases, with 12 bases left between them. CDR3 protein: CASSPTQGTEAFF. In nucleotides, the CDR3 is TGTGCCAGCAGCCCTACTCAGGGGACTGAAGCTTTCTTT.

The CDR3 bases are TGTGCCAGCAGTGACCCAGGGCTAGGGAAAGGCACTGAAGCTTTCTTT. Its protein product is CASSDPGLGKGTEAFF. The genes are TRBV6-1 and TRBJ1-1; D is perhaps TRBD1 (5 bases). Germline CDR1 reads MNHNS; CDR2 reads SASEGT. V was clipped by 3 bases and J by 4 bases, with 18 bases between them. CDR3 length: 16 amino acids.

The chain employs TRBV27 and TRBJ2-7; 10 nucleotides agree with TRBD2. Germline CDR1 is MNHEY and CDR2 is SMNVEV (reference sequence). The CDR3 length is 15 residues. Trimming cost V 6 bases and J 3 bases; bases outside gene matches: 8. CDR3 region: CASRQLAGSHYEQYF. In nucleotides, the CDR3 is TGTGCCAGCAGACAACTAGCGGGGTCTCACTACGAGCAGTACTTC.

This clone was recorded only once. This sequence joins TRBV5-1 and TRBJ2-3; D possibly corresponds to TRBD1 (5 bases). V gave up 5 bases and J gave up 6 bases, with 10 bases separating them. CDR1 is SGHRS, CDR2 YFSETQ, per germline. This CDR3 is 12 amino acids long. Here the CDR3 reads CASSSRDDTQYF. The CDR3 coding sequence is TGCGCCAGCAGTTCCAGGGATGATACGCAGTATTTT. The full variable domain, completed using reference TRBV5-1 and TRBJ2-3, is KAGVTQTPRYLIKTRGQQVTLSCSPISGHRSVSWYQQTPGQGLQFLFEYFSETQRNKGNFPGRFSGRQFSNSRSEMNVSTLELGDSALYLCASSSRDDTQYFGPGTRLTVL.

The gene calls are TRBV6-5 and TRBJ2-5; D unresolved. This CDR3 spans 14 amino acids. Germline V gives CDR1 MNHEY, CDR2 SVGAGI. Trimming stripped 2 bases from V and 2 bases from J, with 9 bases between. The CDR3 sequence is CASSYGVGQETQYF. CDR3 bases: TGTGCCAGCAGTTACGGGGTGGGACAAGAGACCCAGTACTTC.

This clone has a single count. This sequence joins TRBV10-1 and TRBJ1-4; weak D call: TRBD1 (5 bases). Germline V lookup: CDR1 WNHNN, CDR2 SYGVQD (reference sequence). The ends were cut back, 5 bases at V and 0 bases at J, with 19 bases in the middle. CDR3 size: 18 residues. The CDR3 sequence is CASSKWGGRTATNEKLFF. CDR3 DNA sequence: TGCGCCAGCAGTAAATGGGGGGGTAGGACGGCAACTAATGAAAAACTGTTTTTT.

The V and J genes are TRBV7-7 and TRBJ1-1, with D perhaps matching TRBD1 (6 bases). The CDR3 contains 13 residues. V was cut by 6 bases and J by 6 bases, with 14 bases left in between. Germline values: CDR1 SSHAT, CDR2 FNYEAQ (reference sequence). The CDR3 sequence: CASSPTGLAEAFF. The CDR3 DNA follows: TGTGCCAGCAGTCCAACAGGGTTGGCTGAAGCTTTCTTT.

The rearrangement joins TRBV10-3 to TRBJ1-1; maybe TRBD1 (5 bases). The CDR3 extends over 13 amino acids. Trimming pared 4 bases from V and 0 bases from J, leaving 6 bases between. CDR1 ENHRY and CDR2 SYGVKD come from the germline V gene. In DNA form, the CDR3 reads TGTGCCATCAGTGGACAGATGAACACTGAAGCTTTCTTT. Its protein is CAISGQMNTEAFF.

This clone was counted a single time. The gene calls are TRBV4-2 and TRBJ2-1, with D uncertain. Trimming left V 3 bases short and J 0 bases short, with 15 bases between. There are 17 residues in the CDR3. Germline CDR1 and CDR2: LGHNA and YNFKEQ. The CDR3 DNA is TGTGCCAGCAGCCATGCGAGCTGGCGAAACTCCTACAATGAGCAGTTCTTC. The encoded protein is CASSHASWRNSYNEQFF.

The DNA of the CDR3 is TGCGCCAGCAGCCAATCGGGCCGGGCGGCTTCGAGCTCCTACAATGAGCAGTTCTTC. Translating it yields CASSQSGRAASSSYNEQFF. The chain has TRBV4-1 and TRBJ2-1; D ambiguous. The germline CDR1 and CDR2 sequences are MGHRA and YSYEKL. The CDR3 length is 19 residues. Between the trimmed V and J ends, which lost 2 bases and 0 bases, there was a span of 20 bases.

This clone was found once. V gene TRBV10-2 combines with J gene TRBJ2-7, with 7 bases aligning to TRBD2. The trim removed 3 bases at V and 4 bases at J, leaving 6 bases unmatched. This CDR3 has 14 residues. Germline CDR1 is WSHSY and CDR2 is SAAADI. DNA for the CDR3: TGCGCCAGCAGTGAAGGCCTAGCGGATTACGAGCAGTACTTC. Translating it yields CASSEGLADYEQYF.

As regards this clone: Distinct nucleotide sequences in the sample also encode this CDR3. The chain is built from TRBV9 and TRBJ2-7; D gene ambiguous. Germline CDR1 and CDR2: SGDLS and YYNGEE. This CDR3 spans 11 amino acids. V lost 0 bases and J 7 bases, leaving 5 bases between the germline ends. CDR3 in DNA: TGTGCCAGCAGCGTAGGAGGTGAGCAGTACTTC. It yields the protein CASSVGGEQYF. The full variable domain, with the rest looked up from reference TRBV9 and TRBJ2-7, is DSGVTQTPKHLITATGQRVTLRCSPRSGDLSVYWYQQSLDQGLQFLIQYYNGEERAKGNILERFSAQQFPDLHSELNLSSLELGDSALYFCASSVGGEQYFGPGTRLTVT.

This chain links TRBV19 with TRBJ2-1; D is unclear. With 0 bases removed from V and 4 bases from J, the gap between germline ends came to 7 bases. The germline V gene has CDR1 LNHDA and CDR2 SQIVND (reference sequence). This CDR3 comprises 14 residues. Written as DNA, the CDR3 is TGTGCCAGTAGTATAGATCAACTTTACAATGAGCAGTTCTTC. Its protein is CASSIDQLYNEQFF.

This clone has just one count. CDR3 sequence reads: CAISEVPNNEQFF. The DNA of the CDR3 is TGTGCCATCAGTGAGGTCCCGAACAATGAGCAGTTCTTC. The V call is TRBV10-3, the J call TRBJ2-1; D ambiguous. With 2 bases removed from V and 5 bases from J, the gap between germline ends came to 7 bases. The CDR3 is made up of 13 amino acids. CDR1 and CDR2 (germline): ENHRY, SYGVKD.